The TCR beta chain under discussion was sequenced for a study of control samples from healthy donors and cancer patients. V dropped 0 bases and J dropped 6 bases, with 12 bases sitting between them. The germline gives CDR1 SGHVS, CDR2 FNYEAQ. The CDR3 extends over 15 amino acids. Some clones are missing from TCRdb's copy, which holds only in-frame ones; the method was immunoSEQ multiplex PCR. The table includes around 100,000 clones, 75% to 90% detected once. The receptor comes from a man in his sixties with lung cancer. This chain uses TRBV7-6 with TRBJ2-1; perhaps TRBD1 as D (5 bases). Sequencing was done on a sample of PBMCs. As DNA, the CDR3 is TGTGCCAGCAGCTTAGCGGGGCCCCTACGCAATGAGCAGTTCTTC. Its translation: CASSLAGPLRNEQFF.